The present T cell receptor beta chain was sequenced within a study of shared clonotypes between healthy human individuals. Study results and limitations: The rarefaction results pointed to incomplete sorted-subset sequencing despite large depth.

The data were produced by immunoSEQ multiplex PCR, yet TCRdb's version contains in-frame clones alone and is incomplete. The sample lists roughly 2 million clones; roughly 94% were seen once. The V segment lost 3 bases and the J segment 5 bases; nucleotides outside the gene matches: 5. From germline, CDR1 is WNHNN and CDR2 SYGVQD (reference sequence). The CDR3 is made up of 14 amino acids. Points on this clone: Its specificity is not known.

Specimen: naive CD4+ T cells sorted from blood. The subset: CD45RA+ positively selected. The V and J genes are TRBV10-1 and TRBJ2-7, with TRBD1 identical over 9 bases. This sequence originates from a young man in good health. DNA for the CDR3: TGCGCCAGCAGTGATGGACAGGGGCACAACGAGCAGTACTTC. Translated, it gives CASSDGQGHNEQYF.